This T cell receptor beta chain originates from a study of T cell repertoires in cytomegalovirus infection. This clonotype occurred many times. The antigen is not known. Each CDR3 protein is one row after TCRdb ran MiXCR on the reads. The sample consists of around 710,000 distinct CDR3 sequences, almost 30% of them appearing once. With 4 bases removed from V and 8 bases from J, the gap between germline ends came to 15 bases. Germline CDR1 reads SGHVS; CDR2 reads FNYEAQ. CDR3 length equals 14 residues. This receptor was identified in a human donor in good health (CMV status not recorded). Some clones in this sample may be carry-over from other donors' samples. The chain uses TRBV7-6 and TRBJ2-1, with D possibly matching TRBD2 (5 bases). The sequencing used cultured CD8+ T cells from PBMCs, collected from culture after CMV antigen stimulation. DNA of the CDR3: TGTGCCAGCAGCTCCGCCACTAGGAGCCATGAGCAGTTCTTC. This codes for CASSSATRSHEQFF.